The source of this TCR beta chain is a study of blood T cell repertoires in COVID-19 (dated by TCRdb to the early 2020s). Study-level background: Samples covering the acute and convalescent phases of COVID-19 were provided by collaborators in the United States, Italy and Spain. The prospective study material was composed of cDNA or gDNA derived from T cells, B-cell-depleted T cells, or PBMCs. Deeply sampled blood TCRbeta repertoires from subjects exposed to, actively infected with, or recovered from COVID-19 were included in the dataset. The repertoires were released in a freely available public database intended as a resource for research on the immune response to SARS-CoV-2. The samples were drawn from two sources: the first 160 participants of the ongoing ImmuneRACE study, and approximately 1,300 subjects contributed by 6 global collaborators. Sample metadata almost always included a de-identified subject ID, COVID-19 status, age in years and sex. Where HLA class I and class II types were available, the types were taken from metadata supplied by the sample provider, not from assay-based typing. General conclusions and limits of the study: Clinical and demographic metadata were provided uncurated, with the amount varying by source and participant.

TCRbeta CDR3 regions were amplified from genomic DNA using the immunoSEQ Assay, a bias-controlled multiplex PCR. As for how the authors treated the data: The number of nucleated cells in each sample was estimated from the amplification of reference gene primers within the assay. Sequence reads were collapsed and filtered to measure the absolute abundance of every unique TCRbeta CDR3 rearrangement. Productive Simpson clonality was computed per sample as the square root of Simpson's diversity index over productive rearrangements. TCRdb obtained this table from immuneACCESS and retained in-frame rearrangements with V and J assigned. These tables miss some clones; where compared with another copy, unresolved V genes account for less than half of the shortfall, and the remainder is unexplained. The DNA was the basis for D and trimming; V, J and clone size are from that table. This sample gives about 86,000 clones in total; around 88% of them show up just once. Clones ranked in the top ten supply approximately 1.2% of the sample.

In the prospective study, participants were roughly 18 to 100 years old, resided in about two dozen geographic areas of the United States, and were enrolled through a virtual design. To assign participants to cohorts, the prospective study relied on clinical history that participants themselves reported in a screening survey and a study questionnaire. Mobile phlebotomists in the prospective study collected whole blood, serum and a nasopharyngeal or oropharyngeal swab from every participant. Participants in the prospective study had the option to provide additional blood draws and questionnaires over a 2-month period. Before DNA extraction, prospective study blood samples were shipped either frozen or at room temperature. As for this clone: Its specific antigen is unknown. Within one base of it there is no much larger clone, and no base qualities were kept.

The CDR3 spans 14 residues, from the cysteine through the phenylalanine. The entry retains the CDR3 DNA only, 42 bases that are in frame from base 1. The germline V gene specifies KGHSH as CDR1 and LQKENI as CDR2. After removal of 6 bases from V and 7 bases from J, the junction retains 3 bases not matched to a gene. The sequenced sample was PBMCs or T cells enriched from blood (not recorded which). This TCR came from a woman between 45 and 65 years old with acute COVID-19. This chain is built from TRBV18 and TRBJ2-1, and TRBD2 aligns with 13 junction nucleotides. The nucleotide sequence reads as follows: TGTGCCAGCTCCGGGACTAGCGGGAAAAATGAGCAGTTCTTC. Its protein reads: CASSGTSGKNEQFF.